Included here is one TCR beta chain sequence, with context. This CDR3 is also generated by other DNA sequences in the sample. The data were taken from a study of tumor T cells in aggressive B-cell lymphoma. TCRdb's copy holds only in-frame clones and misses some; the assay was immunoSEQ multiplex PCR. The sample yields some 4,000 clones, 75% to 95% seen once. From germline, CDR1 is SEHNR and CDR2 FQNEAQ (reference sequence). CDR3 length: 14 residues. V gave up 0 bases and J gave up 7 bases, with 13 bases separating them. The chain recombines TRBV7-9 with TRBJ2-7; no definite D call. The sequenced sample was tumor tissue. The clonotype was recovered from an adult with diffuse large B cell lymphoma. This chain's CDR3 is CASSLAAGSGEQYF. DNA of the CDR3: TGTGCCAGCAGCTTAGCTGCCGGTTCAGGAGAGCAGTACTTC.